The TCR beta chain described here comes from a study of shared clonotypes between healthy human individuals. Sequencing was performed with immunoSEQ multiplex PCR; in TCRdb, only in-frame clones are kept and a portion is missing. The sample holds hundreds of thousands of clones, 95% seen once. Trimming removed 5 bases from V and 9 bases from J; junction bases left unmatched: 8. The CDR3 runs 13 residues. The V gene's germline CDR1 is MNHNS and CDR2 SASEGT. CD45RO-negative cells were positively selected for CCR7, leaving out terminally differentiated effector memory CD45RA+ cells. The TCR was taken from a young woman in good health. Material for sequencing was naive CD8+ T cells sorted from blood. The chain couples TRBV6-1 to TRBJ1-2; 8 positions agree with TRBD1. The DNA for the CDR3 is TGTGCCAGCAGTCAGACAGGGGAAAAGCGCTACACCTTC. Residues: CASSQTGEKRYTF.